The 26 T cell receptor beta chains presented below share a single source sample, sequenced in a study of beta chain features in type 1 diabetes. Whole-study findings and limits: In all four CD4+ subsets, TCRB CDR3 length was significantly, moderately reduced in type 1 diabetes.

Their antigen targets remain unknown. Expressed TCRB transcripts were sequenced, since all the RNA that had been isolated was reverse transcribed. Libraries were prepared by immunoSEQ multiplex PCR; TCRdb keeps only in-frame clonotypes and omits some of them. The profile shows around 120,000 clones, around 16% of them singletons. The source material was central memory CD4+ T cells from blood. The receptors here all came from a man younger than 30 with type 1 diabetes.

With respect to this clone: The sample carries other DNA sequences with the same CDR3. The chain couples TRBV19 to TRBJ1-5; D gene ambiguous. This CDR3 comprises 13 residues. With 2 bases removed from V and 7 bases from J, the gap between germline ends came to 9 bases. Per the germline V gene, CDR1 is LNHDA and CDR2 is SQIVND (reference sequence). CDR3 sequence: CASSISGSQPQHF. Written as DNA, the CDR3 is TGTGCCAGTAGTATATCTGGGTCGCAGCCCCAGCATTTT.

The chain combines TRBV11-2 with TRBJ1-1, with D tentatively TRBD1 (6 bases). V was shortened by 5 bases and J by 2 bases, with 9 bases between the two germline ends. The CDR3 runs to 13 residues. In germline, CDR1 is SGHAT, CDR2 FQNNGV. DNA for the CDR3: TGTGCCAGCAGCGCGGGACACAACACTGAAGCTTTCTTT. Protein: CASSAGHNTEAFF.

The chain uses TRBV18 and TRBJ2-7, with 9 bases fitting TRBD1. The CDR3 extends over 16 amino acids. Germline V lookup: CDR1 KGHSH, CDR2 LQKENI. The trim removed 3 bases at V and 6 bases at J, leaving 12 bases unmatched. The CDR3 nucleotides read TGTGCCAGCTCACCCGAGACCGGGACAGGGTCTTCCGAGCAGTACTTC. Its translation is CASSPETGTGSSEQYF. Combining the CDR3 with reference TRBV18 and TRBJ2-7 gives the whole variable domain NAGVMQNPRHLVRRRGQEARLRCSPMKGHSHVYWYRQLPEEGLKFMVYLQKENIIDESGMPKERFSAEFPKEGPSILRIQQVVRGDSAAYFCASSPETGTGSSEQYFGPGTRLTVT.

The chain employs TRBV4-2 and TRBJ2-1; 10 bases fit TRBD2. CDR3 length equals 17 residues. Trimming at V came to 1 base and at J to 4 bases, leaving 7 bases not matched to a gene. Germline V gene lookup returns CDR1 LGHNA and CDR2 YNFKEQ. The CDR3: CASSQVASSGGYNEQFF. The CDR3 region has the DNA TGTGCCAGCAGCCAAGTAGCGTCTAGCGGGGGTTACAATGAGCAGTTCTTC.

The chain employs TRBV5-6 and TRBJ2-7, with 9 nucleotides matching TRBD1. This CDR3 is built from 15 residues. The ends lost 4 bases at V and 3 bases at J; junction bases unmatched: 8. Germline CDR1 and CDR2: SGHDT and YYEEEE. The chain's CDR3 is CASSPATGGNYEQYF. The CDR3 coding sequence is TGTGCCAGCAGCCCGGCGACAGGGGGAAACTACGAGCAGTACTTC.

This clone was counted once. The chain couples TRBV13 to TRBJ2-7; 13 bases are a match to TRBD2. The trim removed 2 bases at V and 3 bases at J, leaving 1 base unmatched. This CDR3 region has 15 residues. CDR1 PRHDT and CDR2 FYEKMQ come from the germline V gene (reference sequence). CDR3 bases: TGTGCCAGCAGCTTACGGACTAGCGGGAGCTACGAGCAGTACTTC. Its protein product is CASSLRTSGSYEQYF.

The chain recombines TRBV7-2 with TRBJ2-3; TRBD2 agrees at 8 bases. Germline V CDR1 and CDR2: SGHTA, FQGNSA. Losses at the gene ends were 7 bases for V and 2 bases for J; bases not matched to a gene: 14. The CDR3 has 17 amino acids. The CDR3 coding sequence is TGTGCCAGCACCGGAGATAGCGGGGACCCGTCCACAGATACGCAGTATTTT. Protein product: CASTGDSGDPSTDTQYF.

This clone was counted between two and nine times. The chain recombines TRBV18 with TRBJ1-5; a weak D match, TRBD1 (5 bases). The length of the CDR3 is 13 residues. Germline CDR1 is KGHSH and CDR2 is LQKENI. V lost 6 bases and J 5 bases, leaving 11 bases between the germline ends. CDR3 amino acids: CASSAGSHQPQHF. The CDR3 DNA is TGTGCCAGCTCGGCAGGGTCCCATCAGCCCCAGCATTTT.

This clone came up a few times. V and J are TRBV5-6 and TRBJ2-7; 10 bases are a match to TRBD2. The V and J ends lost 1 base and 0 bases, in that order; junction bases with no gene match: 10. Germline V gene lookup returns CDR1 SGHDT and CDR2 YYEEEE. CDR3 length: 18 amino acids. For the CDR3, the DNA is TGTGCCAGCAGCTTGAGACGGCTAGCGGGAGACTCCTCCTACGAGCAGTACTTC. Residues: CASSLRRLAGDSSYEQYF.

The rearrangement links TRBV6-6 to TRBJ1-5, with 7 bases aligning to TRBD1. Germline V CDR1 and CDR2: MNHNY, SVGAGI (reference sequence). The CDR3 sequence is 14 residues long. V lost 5 bases, J lost 11 bases, and 12 bases stayed unmatched. The CDR3 nucleotides are TGTGCCAGCAGTGGGACAGACTTTAGCAAAACCCAGCATTTT. Translation: CASSGTDFSKTQHF.

This clone was observed a handful of times. V gene TRBV2 combines with J gene TRBJ2-1, with D hard to call. Per the germline V gene, CDR1 is SNHLY and CDR2 is FYNNEI. V was pared by 7 bases and J by 5 bases, with 6 bases between. The CDR3 length is 11 residues. The CDR3 nucleotides are TGTGCCAGCATGTACAACAATGAGCAGTTCTTC. This codes for CASMYNNEQFF.

The genes are TRBV28 and TRBJ1-1, with a weak D call TRBD1 (6 bases). Trimming removed 8 bases from V and 4 bases from J, with 14 bases in between. CDR1 MDHEN and CDR2 SYDVKM come from the germline V gene. The CDR3 is 13 amino acids. As DNA, the CDR3 is TGTGCCAGCCGTTATAACAGGGTCACTGAAGCTTTCTTT. Amino acid sequence: CASRYNRVTEAFF.

The chain links TRBV10-1 to TRBJ2-1; D possibly corresponds to TRBD1 (5 bases). Per germline, CDR1 WNHNN and CDR2 SYGVQD (reference sequence). This CDR3 is 12 amino acids long. Trimming stripped 5 bases from V and 6 bases from J, with 8 bases between. In nucleotides, the CDR3 is TGCGCCAGCAGTAAGGACACCAATGAGCAGTTCTTC. Its translation: CASSKDTNEQFF.

This CDR3 is CASSPGTTTDTQYF. For the CDR3, the DNA is TGTGCCAGCAGCCCCGGGACCACCACAGATACGCAGTATTTT. V usage is TRBV7-2 and J usage is TRBJ2-3; possibly TRBD1 or TRBD2 for D (5 bases each). Deletions cut 5 bases from V and 2 bases from J, with 11 bases between. This CDR3 has 14 residues. The germline gives CDR1 SGHTA, CDR2 FQGNSA.

This clone was recorded at least ten times. V gene TRBV9 combines with J gene TRBJ2-5; a weak D match, TRBD1 (6 bases). V lost 0 bases, J lost 1 base, and 13 bases lay in between. This CDR3 contains 16 residues. Germline V gives CDR1 SGDLS, CDR2 YYNGEE. DNA of the CDR3: TGTGCCAGCAGCGTAGCTGGCAGGGGACCCCAAGAGACCCAGTACTTC. Protein sequence: CASSVAGRGPQETQYF.

V and J are TRBV10-3 and TRBJ2-7, with 9 nucleotides matching TRBD2. CDR1 ENHRY and CDR2 SYGVKD come from the germline V gene. After removal of 0 bases from V and 3 bases from J, the junction contained 6 bases not matched to a gene. The CDR3 is 16 residues long. Here the CDR3 DNA reads TGTGCCATCAGTGAGTCGAGGCTAGCGGGACACTACGAGCAGTACTTC. Amino acid sequence: CAISESRLAGHYEQYF.

This clone was picked up a small number of times. V gene TRBV19 combines with J gene TRBJ2-7, with D perhaps TRBD2 (6 bases). The germline V and J ends were trimmed by 5 bases and 13 bases, with 21 bases remaining between them. This CDR3 has 13 residues. Germline V gene lookup returns CDR1 LNHDA and CDR2 SQIVND (reference sequence). This CDR3 reads CASSQNLGGGNYF. The CDR3 coding sequence is TGTGCCAGTAGTCAGAATCTGGGCGGCGGGAATTACTTC.

A few counts support this clone. The chain has TRBV19 and TRBJ2-1; 7 bases match TRBD1. In germline, CDR1 is LNHDA, CDR2 SQIVND (reference sequence). The CDR3 is 15 amino acids. With 3 bases clipped from V and 6 bases from J, the junction kept 8 bases outside the gene matches. The CDR3 sequence is CASSIPGQLANEQFF. The CDR3 nucleotides are TGTGCCAGTAGTATTCCGGGACAGCTGGCCAATGAGCAGTTCTTC.

This clone has more than one count but fewer than ten. One end of the junction varies from germline; a read error may be responsible. The chain uses TRBV29-1 and TRBJ2-1; maybe TRBD2 (6 bases). Germline V gene sequence: CDR1 SQVTM, CDR2 ANQGSEA. The CDR3 loop spans 13 amino acids. The chain's CDR3 is CSVGRTTYNEQFF. CDR3 bases: TGCAGCGTTGGTCGGACTACCTATAATGAGCAGTTCTTC.

This clone was counted only a few times. The genes are TRBV5-1 and TRBJ2-3; D unresolved. The V and J ends lost 2 bases and 0 bases respectively, with 7 bases between them. The CDR3 sequence is 14 residues long. The germline CDR1 and CDR2 sequences are SGHRS and YFSETQ. The CDR3 is CASSFSPSTDTQYF. DNA of the CDR3: TGCGCCAGCAGCTTTTCTCCTAGCACAGATACGCAGTATTTT.

The CDR3 is CATSRRTPGVRQGYTF. In DNA form, the CDR3 reads TGTGCCACCAGCAGAAGAACCCCGGGAGTTCGGCAGGGCTACACCTTC. The genes are TRBV15 and TRBJ1-2; the D is unclear. CDR1 is LNHNV, CDR2 YYDKDF, per germline (reference sequence). V was clipped by 2 bases and J by 8 bases, with 21 bases between them. The CDR3 loop spans 16 amino acids.

The V gene is TRBV30, the J gene TRBJ2-2; D perhaps matches TRBD2 (6 bases). From germline, CDR1 is GTSNPN and CDR2 SVGIG (reference sequence). The CDR3 extends over 17 amino acids. V was trimmed by 7 bases and J by 0 bases, leaving 21 bases between them. For the CDR3, the DNA is TGTGCCTCCATCGGGTCCGGGCGGGGCACGAACACCGGGGAGCTGTTTTTT. It specifies CASIGSGRGTNTGELFF.

This sequence joins TRBV19 and TRBJ2-1, with unresolved D. The germline V and J ends were trimmed by 2 bases and 1 base, with 12 bases remaining between them. The germline V gene encodes CDR1 LNHDA and CDR2 SQIVND (reference sequence). This CDR3 contains 16 residues. The CDR3 sequence: CASSISSGRSYNEQFF. CDR3 nucleotides: TGTGCCAGTAGTATAAGTTCGGGCCGATCCTACAATGAGCAGTTCTTC.

As concerns this clone: An end of the junction does not agree with germline; a read error may underlie this. The chain couples TRBV2 to TRBJ2-1; 7 bases agree with TRBD2. The CDR3 is 14 residues long. Per germline, CDR1 SNHLY and CDR2 FYNNEI. CDR3 bases: TGTGCCAGCAGGCCCGATCTAGCGGAGGTTCCCTCGCTCTTC. It encodes CASRPDLAEVPSLF.

This clone was observed a handful of times. The chain carries TRBV2 and TRBJ1-2, with 9 bases lining up with TRBD1. The CDR3 is 13 residues long. Germline lookup yields CDR1 SNHLY and CDR2 FYNNEI. J was trimmed by 4 bases and V by 5 bases; bases with no gene match: 2. The CDR3 loop is CASSTTGGYGYTF. For the CDR3, the DNA is TGTGCCAGCAGTACGACAGGGGGCTATGGCTACACCTTC.

The chain links TRBV30 to TRBJ2-5; no clear D. The CDR3 runs 13 residues. Per germline, CDR1 GTSNPN and CDR2 SVGIG (reference sequence). Between the trimmed V and J ends, which lost 3 bases and 5 bases, there was a span of 13 bases. The CDR3 reads CAWRVRTRETQYF. CDR3 coding DNA: TGTGCCTGGAGGGTTCGGACGCGGGAGACCCAGTACTTC.